The T cell receptor beta chain under discussion was sequenced for a study of T cells in Graves' hyperthyroidism and ophthalmopathy (dated by TCRdb to the late 2010s). For the wider study: Peripheral blood samples were taken at initial diagnosis, before any treatment was given. The 90 to 100 discovery patients were randomly divided into training and test sets at a 7:3 ratio. The study also compared thyroid tissue and blood T-cell repertoires from about 6 Graves' hyperthyroidism patients. To identify TCR V-J signatures that set the groups apart, the researchers used a discovery cohort of 90 to 100 patients, made up of around 40 with Graves' ophthalmopathy and about 55 with stable Graves' hyperthyroidism. An independent validation cohort of some 18 hyperthyroidism patients and 17 patients who later progressed to ophthalmopathy tested prospective prediction of ophthalmopathy. TCR Vbeta CDR3 sequencing of around 130 peripheral blood samples (over 40 ophthalmopathy, 75 to 80 hyperthyroidism and roughly 17 progressor patients) is reported in the paper. Following sampling, methimazole starting at 30 mg daily was given to hyperthyroidism patients, and high-dose intravenous methylprednisolone was given to ophthalmopathy patients. On the study overall, not on this receptor specifically: In cross-validation, a model built on a 13 V-J signature told ophthalmopathy apart from stable hyperthyroidism with approximately 90% sensitivity and around 84% specificity, and in testing the same model reached 80%/75%. Most expanded thyroid clonotypes (frequency above 0.001) were also found in blood, which suggests that blood repertoires may mirror thyroid immune responses. Sample size was not statistically predetermined, and investigators were not blinded to group allocation. In validation, progression to ophthalmopathy was predicted by the model with about 70% sensitivity and 72% to 85% specificity, a median of approximately 6.5 months before onset.

In this sample, this clonotype turned up many times. The target of this receptor is not known. Base qualities are missing; no much larger clone stands one base away. Reading the germline V gene (reference sequence) gives CDR1 LGHDT and CDR2 YNNKEL. Spanning cysteine to phenylalanine, the CDR3 consists of 13 amino acids. The only DNA kept is the CDR3, 39 bases in frame from the first base. The V end loses 5 bases and the J end loses 7 bases, and a stretch of 12 bases separates them. Ophthalmopathy patients had moderately to severely active disease, Clinical Activity Score of at least 3, NOSPECS grade of at least 4, and duration under 3 months. Patients with uncontrolled infections, other autoimmune diseases, pregnancy or lactation were excluded. Diagnoses relied on clinical symptoms, serum thyroxine and TRAb, thyroid ultrasound and orbital computed tomography. PBMCs were isolated from about 9.1 ml of fresh peripheral blood by Ficoll-Paque density gradient centrifugation. Total RNA was extracted using Trizol reagent, and RNA quality was assessed on an Agilent 2100 Bioanalyzer.

The TCR beta CDR3 regions were amplified from RNA transcripts. For the first round of RT-PCR on the TCR CDR3, the HTBI primer set was used together with the Qiagen OneStep RT-PCR kit. Libraries were constructed in a second round of multiplex PCR, after which size selection and purification were carried out. Paired-end sequencing of the libraries was performed with 100 bp reads on an Illumina HiSeq2000. In the authors' own workflow: SOAPnuke was used to process the raw data, with reads discarded if the reads contained adapters or uncalled bases, had a mean Phred below 15, or lacked an exact constant-primer or identifier match. COPE v1.2.5 was used to merge high-quality paired reads, and clonotypes were defined as unique nucleotide sequences. MiTCR v1.1 was used to align clonotypes to the IMGT TRBV, TRBD and TRBJ reference segments. Analysis was restricted to V-J combinations with a frequency above 0.0001, which covered about 99% of repertoires. The TCS score was defined as F50 (clonal expansion) divided by E x V (chaos), with BLOSUM62-based TCRdist calculated between CDR3 peptides within each V-J. Welch's t-statistics and random forest reduced roughly 500 V-J features to about 12, which were used in a naive Bayes classifier (R e1071). The public reads were quality trimmed at Q25 with fastp and then assembled into clones with MiXCR by TCRdb, keeping productive beta chains. Rows merge per CDR3 protein into single entries with the most common DNA and genes. TCRdb's processing, not the authors' own work, is the source of the V and J calls. The table for this sample lists 600,000 or so distinct CDR3 sequences; roughly 15% of them were counted only once. The ten biggest clones cover approximately 12% of the sample.

The chain is encoded by TRBV3-1 joined to TRBJ2-1, with the D gene not confidently named. This TCR was sampled from a woman between 50 and 59 years old with Graves' ophthalmopathy. Sequencing input: blood. DNA sequence: TGTGCCAGCAGCTTGGGGTCGTTAAATGAGCAGTTCTTC. Translated, this gives CASSLGSLNEQFF.